This entry lists 23 T cell receptor beta chains sequenced from one sample in a study of T cell responses to AZD1222 COVID-19 vaccine. Sequencing used immunoSEQ multiplex PCR; TCRdb keeps in-frame clones, though not all of them. The sample shows 150,000 to 200,000 clones, 80% to 90% of them seen only once. Sequencing used peripheral blood, obtained on day 0 of MenACWY control vaccination. Receptors originate from an adult in good health.

V gene TRBV7-9 combines with J gene TRBJ2-5; D not certain. The ends were cut back, 1 base at V and 0 bases at J, with 9 bases in the middle. Looked up from germline, CDR1 is SEHNR and CDR2 is FQNEAQ (reference sequence). This CDR3 spans 15 amino acids. CDR3 DNA sequence: TGTGCCAGCAGCTTAGGGCAACCGTACCAAGAGACCCAGTACTTC. It is translated as CASSLGQPYQETQYF.

The chain is built from TRBV7-3 and TRBJ2-3; TRBD2 matches 11 bases. Trimming removed 1 base from V and 5 bases from J; junction bases left unmatched: 11. This CDR3 has 18 residues. From germline, CDR1 is SGHTA and CDR2 FQGTGA. The CDR3 DNA is TGTGCCAGCAGCTTAATGGGGGGACTAGCGGCCCGGGGAGATACGCAGTATTTT. Its protein product is CASSLMGGLAARGDTQYF.

The CDR3 region is CASSQDLASGVTGELFF. CDR3 in DNA: TGCGCCAGCAGCCAAGATCTGGCTAGCGGAGTAACCGGGGAGCTGTTTTTT. The genes are TRBV4-3 and TRBJ2-2; 7 nucleotides agree with TRBD2. Germline trimming cut 0 bases from V and 5 bases from J; bases unmatched to any gene: 9. The germline V gene has CDR1 LGHNA and CDR2 YSLEER. The CDR3 loop spans 17 amino acids.

The chain has TRBV6-1 and TRBJ1-4; D unclear. V lost 3 bases, J lost 0 bases, and 11 bases lay in between. The CDR3 totals 16 residues. Germline V gives CDR1 MNHNS, CDR2 SASEGT. CDR3 DNA sequence: TGTGCCAGCAGTGAGGCAGAGGATGCAACTAATGAAAAACTGTTTTTT. Protein sequence: CASSEAEDATNEKLFF.

There are a few counts of this clone. The chain carries TRBV5-1 and TRBJ2-7; possibly TRBD1 for D (5 bases). The CDR3 is 15 amino acids. Germline loops: CDR1 SGHRS, CDR2 YFSETQ. Trimming shortened V by 1 base and J by 5 bases, and 16 bases separated the two germline ends. The CDR3 loop reads CASSLSAQGSDEQYF. The CDR3 DNA reads as TGCGCCAGCAGCTTGTCGGCCCAGGGTTCCGACGAGCAGTACTTC.

Only one count was recorded for this clone. The chain recombines TRBV28 with TRBJ1-2; 9 nucleotides agree with TRBD1. The CDR3 is 15 amino acids. Per germline, CDR1 MDHEN and CDR2 SYDVKM. V shed 5 bases and J 3 bases; nucleotides not matched to a gene: 7. Here the CDR3 DNA reads TGTGCCAGCAGTGCTCCGGGACAGGGTGACTATGGCTACACCTTC. Encoded protein: CASSAPGQGDYGYTF.

The V call is TRBV18, the J call TRBJ2-5, with D possibly TRBD2 on 5 matching bases. The CDR3 length is 14 residues. Per the germline V gene, CDR1 is KGHSH and CDR2 is LQKENI. V was pared by 4 bases and J by 4 bases, with 13 bases between. The CDR3 bases are TGTGCCAGCTCACAGATGACTACTGCAGAGACCCAGTACTTC. Translating gives CASSQMTTAETQYF.

V and J are TRBV5-4 and TRBJ1-1; a possible D gene is TRBD1 (6 bases). This CDR3 has 14 residues. The V gene lost 6 bases and the J gene lost 4 bases, with 16 bases spanning the gap. The germline V gene has CDR1 SGHNT and CDR2 YYREEE (reference sequence). The CDR3 sequence: CASNTQGGLTEAFF. CDR3 coding DNA: TGTGCCAGCAACACACAGGGTGGGCTCACTGAAGCTTTCTTT.

V is TRBV7-8 and J is TRBJ1-3; D is uncertain. The CDR3 is 12 amino acids. Germline V gene sequence: CDR1 SGHVS, CDR2 FQNEAQ. Trimming stripped 9 bases from V and 0 bases from J, with 6 bases between. The CDR3 sequence: CASGSSGNTIYF. In DNA form, the CDR3 reads TGTGCCAGTGGAAGCTCTGGAAACACCATATATTTT.

On this clone: Other DNA sequences from this sample encode an identical CDR3 as well. The chain links TRBV9 to TRBJ2-2; no clear D gene. Deletions cut 0 bases from V and 0 bases from J, with 12 bases between. The CDR3 runs to 17 residues. From germline, CDR1 is SGDLS and CDR2 YYNGEE. The CDR3 is CASSVGPEDPNTGELFF. CDR3 nucleotides: TGTGCCAGCAGCGTAGGGCCCGAGGACCCGAACACCGGGGAGCTGTTTTTT. Based on the CDR3 plus reference TRBV9 and TRBJ2-2, the full variable domain is DSGVTQTPKHLITATGQRVTLRCSPRSGDLSVYWYQQSLDQGLQFLIQYYNGEERAKGNILERFSAQQFPDLHSELNLSSLELGDSALYFCASSVGPEDPNTGELFFGEGSRLTVL.

The chain carries TRBV20-1 and TRBJ2-7, with a possible D match to TRBD2 (6 bases). The V and J ends lost 4 bases and 6 bases respectively, with 10 bases between them. Germline assignment: CDR1 DFQATT and CDR2 SNEGSKA (reference sequence). This CDR3 has 11 amino acids. The CDR3 nucleotides read TGCAGTGCTACCCCGGGGGTCGAGCAGTACTTC. It is translated as CSATPGVEQYF.

The genes are TRBV29-1 and TRBJ2-5, with D tentatively TRBD1 (6 bases). The germline CDR1 and CDR2 sequences are SQVTM and ANQGSEA. The CDR3 has 15 residues. Between the trimmed V and J ends, which lost 5 bases and 4 bases, there was a span of 20 bases. The CDR3 nucleotides are TGCAGCGTTCCCAACCCAGGGGCTCCCCCAGAGACCCAGTACTTC. Translating gives CSVPNPGAPPETQYF.

V gene TRBV9 combines with J gene TRBJ1-6; D remains ambiguous. The CDR3 covers 14 residues. Trimming left V 2 bases short and J 6 bases short, with 9 bases between. Germline-derived CDR1 and CDR2 are SGDLS and YYNGEE. CDR3 sequence (DNA): TGTGCCAGCAGCGTCAAGGGTGGTAATTCACCCCTCCACTTT. It encodes CASSVKGGNSPLHF.

The chain couples TRBV10-3 to TRBJ2-5, with a possible D match to TRBD2 (6 bases). Germline values: CDR1 ENHRY, CDR2 SYGVKD. This CDR3 comprises 16 residues. The V and J ends lost 0 bases and 2 bases respectively, with 13 bases between them. CDR3 sequence reads: CAISESGSGIQETQYF. The CDR3 DNA reads as TGTGCCATCAGTGAGTCTGGTAGCGGTATTCAAGAGACCCAGTACTTC.

The CDR3 region is CASSLYPGGGNTIYF. The CDR3 nucleotides are TGTGCCAGCAGTTTGTACCCGGGGGGAGGAAACACCATATATTTT. The rearrangement links TRBV27 to TRBJ1-3; D is possibly TRBD1 (5 bases). The CDR3 spans 15 residues. Between the trimmed V and J ends, which lost 3 bases and 4 bases, there was a span of 13 bases. Per the germline V gene, CDR1 is MNHEY and CDR2 is SMNVEV (reference sequence).

This clone was seen a single time. The chain employs TRBV6-1 and TRBJ2-5, with D possibly called TRBD1 or TRBD2 (6 bases each). The V gene's germline CDR1 is MNHNS and CDR2 SASEGT. This CDR3 spans 15 amino acids. V lost 3 bases and J lost 4, with 15 bases in between. The DNA for the CDR3 is TGTGCCAGCAGTGAGTTGGGGGGCGGAGGAGAGACCCAGTACTTC. Translating gives CASSELGGGGETQYF.

CDR3 in amino acids: CAIESGSQYNEQFF. DNA for the CDR3: TGTGCCATCGAAAGCGGGAGCCAATACAATGAGCAGTTCTTC. V gene TRBV10-3 combines with J gene TRBJ2-1, with 8 bases matching TRBD2. The V gene's germline CDR1 is ENHRY and CDR2 SYGVKD. This CDR3 has 14 residues. The ends lost 8 bases at V and 4 bases at J; junction bases unmatched: 7.

The chain combines TRBV7-9 with TRBJ1-1; TRBD1 agrees at 10 bases. Looked up from germline, CDR1 is SEHNR and CDR2 is FQNEAQ (reference sequence). This CDR3 is built from 14 residues. The V segment lost 4 bases and the J segment 8 bases; nucleotides outside the gene matches: 7. The CDR3 nucleotides read TGTGCCAGCAGCTCCAGACCGGGACAGGGGGAAGCTTTCTTT. Encoded protein: CASSSRPGQGEAFF.

In its sample, this clone was seen once. This sequence joins TRBV6-6 and TRBJ2-3, with 7 bases fitting TRBD2. Germline V gene lookup returns CDR1 MNHNY and CDR2 SVGAGI (reference sequence). The CDR3 contains 14 residues. After removal of 6 bases from V and 2 bases from J, the junction contained 5 bases not matched to a gene. The CDR3 coding sequence is TGTGCCAGCAGCCCCGGGGGGACCACAGATACGCAGTATTTT. Protein product: CASSPGGTTDTQYF.

This sequence joins TRBV29-1 and TRBJ2-7; 8 nucleotides match TRBD1. Germline loops: CDR1 SQVTM, CDR2 ANQGSEA. The CDR3 loop spans 13 amino acids. V shed 1 base and J 3 bases; nucleotides not matched to a gene: 2. Here the CDR3 DNA reads TGCAGCGTTGAAGTTGGACAGGGCTACGAGCAGTACTTC. It is translated as CSVEVGQGYEQYF.

The chain recombines TRBV21-1 with TRBJ1-1. TRBV21-1 is designated a pseudogene. CDR3 length equals 12 residues. CDR3: CAKPERNTEAFF. DNA for the CDR3: TGTGCCAAACCTGAGCGGAACACTGAAGCTTTCTTT.

The rearrangement uses TRBV19 and TRBJ1-3, with D possibly being TRBD1 (6 bases). Germline-derived CDR1 and CDR2 are LNHDA and SQIVND (reference sequence). This CDR3 has 17 amino acids. Trimming left V 4 bases short and J 2 bases short, with 18 bases between. The CDR3 DNA reads as TGTGCCAGTAGTACCCCGACACAGGGCCTTACTGGAAACACCATATATTTT. This encodes CASSTPTQGLTGNTIYF.

The chain uses TRBV25-1 and TRBJ1-3, with D uncertain. V lost 5 bases and J 4 bases, leaving 15 bases between the germline ends. CDR1 is MGHDK, CDR2 SYGVNS, per germline. This CDR3 has 15 residues. The CDR3 bases are TGTGCCAGCAGTTCCACATCTCTCGAGGGAAACACCATATATTTT. Encoded protein: CASSSTSLEGNTIYF.